The next 27 T cell receptor beta chains were all read from a single sample in a study of T-cell reconstitution after alpha-beta-depleted transplantation in children. Unique molecular identifiers were used to barcode this TCRbeta library. MiXCR, run by TCRdb on the PCR reads, gives a single entry per CDR3 protein. The profile shows some 590,000 distinct CDR3 sequences, 8% to 11% of them singletons. The sample here was PBMCs from the stem cell graft donor, taken from the stem cell graft. Receptors originate from a human donor who donated a stem cell graft to a child with acute myeloid leukemia.

This clonotype turned up a few times. The J gene is TRBJ2-7, the V gene TRBV20-1, with a possible D match to TRBD2 (5 bases). In germline, CDR1 is DFQATT, CDR2 SNEGSKA (reference sequence). Trimming took 2 bases from V and 7 from J, leaving 12 bases between them. The CDR3 extends over 12 amino acids. CDR3 amino acids: CSARPDSEEQYF. CDR3 coding DNA: TGCAGTGCTAGACCGGACTCCGAGGAGCAGTACTTC.

In its sample, this clonotype was seen many times. This chain connects TRBV9 to TRBJ2-5; D might be TRBD2 (5 bases). This CDR3 spans 15 amino acids. Per germline, CDR1 SGDLS and CDR2 YYNGEE. The V gene lost 3 bases and the J gene lost 5 bases, with 17 bases spanning the gap. Written as DNA, the CDR3 is TGTGCCAGCAGCGCCTCCCTGACTACGGTGGAGACCCAGTACTTC. It specifies CASSASLTTVETQYF.

The chain recombines TRBV6-1 with TRBJ2-5; 11 nucleotides match TRBD1. V dropped 8 bases and J dropped 4; count of bases not matched to a gene: 9. Germline CDR1 reads MNHNS; CDR2 reads SASEGT. This CDR3 is 15 amino acids long. The CDR3 protein is CASSGTGGSGETQYF. Written as DNA, the CDR3 is TGTGCCAGCTCCGGGACAGGGGGGTCAGGAGAGACCCAGTACTTC.

This clonotype has at least ten counts. This chain links TRBV10-3 with TRBJ2-1; D is possibly TRBD2 (6 bases). The CDR3 sequence is 13 residues long. V was pared by 0 bases and J by 15 bases, with 15 bases between. From germline, CDR1 is ENHRY and CDR2 SYGVKD. The CDR3 protein is CAISESSGPQRFF. DNA for the CDR3: TGTGCCATCAGTGAGTCGAGCGGGCCCCAGAGGTTCTTC.

This clonotype came up many times. This sequence joins TRBV29-1 and TRBJ2-3; D call uncertain. Germline-derived CDR1 and CDR2 are SQVTM and ANQGSEA. This CDR3 is built from 14 residues. Trimming removed 3 bases from V and 0 bases from J, with 10 bases in between. The CDR3 nucleotides are TGCAGCGTTGAGTCAATCGGCAGCACAGATACGCAGTATTTT. This sequence encodes CSVESIGSTDTQYF.

In its sample, this clonotype was seen a few times. V gene TRBV2 combines with J gene TRBJ2-7; D gene ambiguous. Germline loops: CDR1 SNHLY, CDR2 FYNNEI. Trimming stripped 8 bases from V and 5 bases from J, with 16 bases between. The CDR3 is 13 residues long. Written as DNA, the CDR3 is TGTGCCAGCTTTGCCTCTCCAGTTAACGAGCAGTACTTC. Its protein product is CASFASPVNEQYF.

This clonotype turned up a few times. The chain links TRBV5-1 to TRBJ1-1, with TRBD1 as a possible D gene (6 bases). Germline values: CDR1 SGHRS, CDR2 YFSETQ. The CDR3 is made up of 16 amino acids. Between the trimmed V and J ends, which lost 1 base and 7 bases, there was a span of 20 bases. This CDR3 is CASSLWQGMARGEAFF. Written as DNA, the CDR3 is TGCGCCAGCAGCTTGTGGCAGGGGATGGCTAGGGGTGAAGCTTTCTTT.

The V call is TRBV9, the J call TRBJ2-1; 7 bases are shared with TRBD2. Germline trimming cut 0 bases from V and 7 bases from J; bases unmatched to any gene: 7. Germline V CDR1 and CDR2: SGDLS, YYNGEE. The CDR3 consists of 15 residues. The CDR3 sequence: CASSVGLLARNEQFF. The CDR3 bases are TGTGCCAGCAGCGTAGGTTTACTAGCGAGGAATGAGCAGTTCTTC.

This clonotype was seen a few times. The gene calls are TRBV12-3 or TRBV12-4 and TRBJ2-3; 10 bases map to TRBD2. The CDR3 length is 16 residues. The V and J ends lost 3 bases and 0 bases, in that order; junction bases with no gene match: 3. The CDR3 bases are TGTGCCAGCAGTTTTCCGGGACTAGCGAGCACAGATACGCAGTATTTT. Protein sequence: CASSFPGLASTDTQYF.

The gene calls are TRBV15 and TRBJ2-1, with unresolved D. V lost 7 bases and J lost 1, with 11 bases in between. This CDR3 region has 14 residues. In germline, CDR1 is LNHNV, CDR2 YYDKDF (reference sequence). CDR3 protein: CATKTDGSYNEQFF. CDR3 in DNA: TGTGCCACCAAAACCGACGGATCCTACAATGAGCAGTTCTTC. The whole variable domain, remainder taken from reference TRBV15 and TRBJ2-1, is DAMVIQNPRYQVTQFGKPVTLSCSQTLNHNVMYWYQQKSSQAPKLLFHYYDKDFNNEADTPDNFQSRRPNTSFCFLDIRSPGLGDTAMYLCATKTDGSYNEQFFGPGTRLTVL.

Many counts were recorded for this clonotype. The rearrangement links TRBV27 to TRBJ2-3; unclear D gene. The CDR3 runs to 14 residues. Germline-derived CDR1 and CDR2 are MNHEY and SMNVEV (reference sequence). V was cut by 1 base and J by 3 bases, with 8 bases left in between. The CDR3 DNA reads as TGTGCCAGCAGTTTATTAAGGCCAACAGATACGCAGTATTTT. Translated: CASSLLRPTDTQYF.

The chain links TRBV5-1 to TRBJ2-3; 10 nucleotides align to TRBD1. V trimming: 0 bases; J trimming: 0 bases; junction bases outside the gene matches: 1. The germline V gene encodes CDR1 SGHRS and CDR2 YFSETQ. CDR3 length equals 16 residues. The CDR3 bases are TGCGCCAGCAGCTTGGAGGGACAGGGGAGCACAGATACGCAGTATTTT. Translation gives CASSLEGQGSTDTQYF.

This clonotype has at least ten counts. The genes are TRBV20-1 and TRBJ1-2, with no clear D. The CDR3 has 14 amino acids. Germline V gene sequence: CDR1 DFQATT, CDR2 SNEGSKA (reference sequence). V was clipped by 3 bases and J by 5 bases, with 16 bases between them. The CDR3 reads CSASDTQLGYGYTF. The CDR3 DNA follows: TGCAGTGCTAGTGACACCCAATTAGGGTATGGCTACACCTTC.

This clonotype was seen ten or more times. This chain connects TRBV29-1 to TRBJ2-7; maybe TRBD2 (6 bases). Trimming pared 4 bases from V and 0 bases from J, leaving 19 bases between. From germline, CDR1 is SQVTM and CDR2 ANQGSEA. CDR3 length equals 16 residues. The CDR3 here is CSVAGLGGGSSYEQYF. CDR3 nucleotide sequence: TGCAGCGTTGCCGGCCTTGGCGGAGGGAGCTCCTACGAGCAGTACTTC.

This chain links TRBV29-1 with TRBJ2-4; 10 nucleotides align to TRBD1. Germline lookup yields CDR1 SQVTM and CDR2 ANQGSEA. V trimming: 7 bases; J trimming: 7 bases; junction bases outside the gene matches: 7. This CDR3 region has 13 residues. The CDR3 reads CSAQTGGLNIQYF. CDR3 DNA sequence: TGCAGCGCACAGACAGGGGGCTTGAACATTCAGTACTTC.

This clonotype was counted many times. V gene TRBV28 combines with J gene TRBJ2-1, with 7 bases matching TRBD1. Germline trimming cut 6 bases from V and 6 bases from J; bases unmatched to any gene: 8. CDR3 size: 14 residues. Per the germline V gene, CDR1 is MDHEN and CDR2 is SYDVKM. CDR3 sequence (DNA): TGTGCCAGCAGCGAGACCGGGACAGCCAATGAGCAGTTCTTC. This translates into CASSETGTANEQFF.

The sample holds many counts of this clonotype. This rearrangement joins TRBV7-2 to TRBJ2-1; D perhaps matches TRBD2 (5 bases). The CDR3 is 14 amino acids. Germline V lookup: CDR1 SGHTA, CDR2 FQGNSA. Trimming left V 1 base short and J 9 bases short, with 13 bases between. The CDR3 is CASSLGLLGGEQFF. CDR3 DNA sequence: TGTGCCAGCAGCTTAGGGCTTCTAGGAGGTGAGCAGTTCTTC.

Many counts were recorded for this clonotype. The genes are TRBV29-1 and TRBJ1-4; TRBD1 might be the D (6 bases). The CDR3 extends over 14 amino acids. CDR1 and CDR2 (germline): SQVTM, ANQGSEA. Trimming cost V 7 bases and J 8 bases, with 20 bases left between them. CDR3 loop: CSARSGRQGEKLFF. The CDR3 coding sequence is TGCAGCGCCCGTTCCGGGAGGCAGGGGGAAAAACTGTTTTTT.

The sample holds a few counts of this clonotype. This chain links TRBV6-1 with TRBJ1-1; tentative D call: TRBD1 (5 bases). Between the trimmed V and J ends, which lost 2 bases and 10 bases, there was a span of 14 bases. The CDR3 has 13 residues. Per germline, CDR1 MNHNS and CDR2 SASEGT. The CDR3 bases are TGTGCCAGCAGTGAAACGACAGCCGACCGAGCTTTCTTT. Protein sequence: CASSETTADRAFF.

This clonotype has more than one count but fewer than ten. The V call is TRBV7-9, the J call TRBJ2-1; 8 bases align to TRBD2. V shed 5 bases, J shed 9 bases, and the junction held 6 bases outside the gene matches. The germline gives CDR1 SEHNR, CDR2 FQNEAQ (reference sequence). The CDR3 is made up of 13 amino acids. CDR3 DNA: TGTGCCAGCAGCAAGACTAGCGCAAGTGAGCAGTTCTTC. This codes for CASSKTSASEQFF.

This sequence joins TRBV28 and TRBJ2-6; D is undetermined. Germline lookup yields CDR1 MDHEN and CDR2 SYDVKM. The CDR3 spans 17 residues. V lost 3 bases, J lost 4 bases, and 16 bases lay in between. CDR3 sequence (DNA): TGTGCCAGCAGTTTCAATTTTCGGCTGTTGGGGGCCAACGTCCTGACTTTC. Residues: CASSFNFRLLGANVLTF.

The chain joins TRBV20-1 to TRBJ1-1, with TRBD1 matching over 7 bases. The CDR3 runs to 15 residues. The V gene's germline CDR1 is DFQATT and CDR2 SNEGSKA (reference sequence). V gave up 3 bases and J gave up 4 bases; unmatched junction bases: 11. DNA of the CDR3: TGCAGTGCTAGTCGAGACAGGGTCCGGGGCACTGAAGCTTTCTTT. Translating gives CSASRDRVRGTEAFF.

The CDR3 bases are TGTGCCAGCGGCTCCGGCCGGAAAGGGTATGAGCAGTTCTTC. This gives the protein CASGSGRKGYEQFF. The rearrangement joins TRBV28 to TRBJ2-1; no definite D call. Looked up from germline, CDR1 is MDHEN and CDR2 is SYDVKM. Trimming cost V 8 bases and J 8 bases, with 19 bases left between them. There are 14 residues in the CDR3.

This clonotype was seen a handful of times. The chain links TRBV10-3 to TRBJ1-5; no firm D call. The CDR3 runs 12 residues. Trimming stripped 8 bases from V and 6 bases from J, with 11 bases between. Germline V gene data show CDR1 as ENHRY and CDR2 as SYGVKD. In DNA form, the CDR3 reads TGTGCCATCGGCTTAGAGAGTCAGCCCCAGCATTTT. As protein: CAIGLESQPQHF.

This clonotype was counted many times. J is TRBJ1-3 and V is TRBV7-8; D gene ambiguous. CDR3 length: 15 residues. Trimming cost V 8 bases and J 0 bases, with 14 bases left between them. Germline-derived CDR1 and CDR2 are SGHVS and FQNEAQ. Here the CDR3 DNA reads TGTGCCAGCGCCGGGCTCTCTTTCTCTGGAAACACCATATATTTT. Its translation: CASAGLSFSGNTIYF.

The chain joins TRBV29-1 to TRBJ1-1; no clear D. V lost 4 bases to trimming and J lost 1 base, with 16 bases between them. This CDR3 contains 15 residues. The V gene's germline CDR1 is SQVTM and CDR2 ANQGSEA. The CDR3 is CSVGGRGQQNTEAFF. In nucleotides, the CDR3 is TGCAGCGTTGGGGGTCGGGGTCAACAGAACACTGAAGCTTTCTTT.

Ten or more counts support this clonotype. The rearrangement joins TRBV29-1 to TRBJ1-1, with D perhaps matching TRBD1 (5 bases). This CDR3 region has 14 residues. Germline lookup yields CDR1 SQVTM and CDR2 ANQGSEA. The ends were cut back, 3 bases at V and 0 bases at J, with 11 bases in the middle. CDR3 residues: CSVEAGNMNTEAFF. CDR3 nucleotides: TGCAGCGTTGAGGCAGGGAATATGAACACTGAAGCTTTCTTT. The full variable domain, in which reference TRBV29-1 and TRBJ1-1 provide the parts outside the CDR3, is SAVISQKPSRDICQRGTSLTIQCQVDSQVTMMFWYRQQPGQSLTLIATANQGSEATYESGFVIDKFPISRPNLTFSTLTVSNMSPEDSSIYLCSVEAGNMNTEAFFGQGTRLTVV.